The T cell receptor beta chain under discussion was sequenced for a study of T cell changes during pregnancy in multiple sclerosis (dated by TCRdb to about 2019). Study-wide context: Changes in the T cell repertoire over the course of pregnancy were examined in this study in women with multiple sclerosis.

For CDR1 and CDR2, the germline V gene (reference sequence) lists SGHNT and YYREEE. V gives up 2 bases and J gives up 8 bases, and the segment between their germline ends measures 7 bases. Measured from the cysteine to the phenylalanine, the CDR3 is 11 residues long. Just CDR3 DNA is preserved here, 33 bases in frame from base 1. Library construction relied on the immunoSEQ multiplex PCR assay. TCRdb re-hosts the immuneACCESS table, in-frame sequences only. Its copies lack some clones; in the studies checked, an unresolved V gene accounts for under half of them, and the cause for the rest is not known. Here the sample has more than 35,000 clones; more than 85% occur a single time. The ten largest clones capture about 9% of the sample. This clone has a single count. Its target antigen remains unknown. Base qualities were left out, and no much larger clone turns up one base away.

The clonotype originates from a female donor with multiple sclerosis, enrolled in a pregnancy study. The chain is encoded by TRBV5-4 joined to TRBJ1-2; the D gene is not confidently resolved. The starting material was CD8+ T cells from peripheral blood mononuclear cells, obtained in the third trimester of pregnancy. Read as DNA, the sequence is TGTGCCAGCAGCTTTCCCGGGGGCTACACCTTC. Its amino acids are CASSFPGGYTF.